The 17 T cell receptor beta chains presented below share a single source sample, sequenced in a study of blood T cell repertoires in COVID-19. Profiling relied on immunoSEQ multiplex PCR, and the TCRdb table lists in-frame clones only, not all of them. The table includes just over 90,000 clones, 85% to 90% detected once. Sequenced input: peripheral blood. The receptors here all came from a human donor with active COVID-19. The donor label of this sample is uncertain.

This clone came up once. The chain employs TRBV6-2 or TRBV6-3 and TRBJ1-5; 8 bases fit TRBD1. J was trimmed by 4 bases and V by 6 bases; bases with no gene match: 11. This CDR3 region has 16 residues. Germline V CDR1 and CDR2: MNHEY, SVGEGT. In DNA, the CDR3 is TGTGCCAGCAGCAGCCAGGACAGGGCCGGGAATCAGCCCCAGCATTTT. It specifies CASSSQDRAGNQPQHF.

The chain links TRBV7-9 to TRBJ2-7; unclear D gene. This CDR3 spans 13 amino acids. V lost 2 bases to trimming and J lost 3 bases, with 8 bases between them. Looked up from germline, CDR1 is SEHNR and CDR2 is FQNEAQ (reference sequence). The CDR3 region is CASSLSGNYEQYF. The CDR3 bases are TGTGCCAGCAGCTTATCAGGTAACTACGAGCAGTACTTC.

The chain recombines TRBV15 with TRBJ2-2; TRBD1 agrees at 8 bases. V lost 4 bases to trimming and J lost 4 bases; unmatched junction nucleotides: 5. Germline values: CDR1 LNHNV, CDR2 YYDKDF (reference sequence). The CDR3 sequence is 15 residues long. The DNA for the CDR3 is TGTGCCACCAGCACAGGGGGCGGTCGCACCGGGGAGCTGTTTTTT. Translating gives CATSTGGGRTGELFF.

The V gene is TRBV27, the J gene TRBJ1-1; a weak D match, TRBD1 (6 bases). V lost 1 base, J lost 11 bases, and 20 bases lay in between. The CDR3 contains 15 residues. Per germline, CDR1 MNHEY and CDR2 SMNVEV (reference sequence). The CDR3 here is CASSLYPGQGLEAFF. The CDR3 region has the DNA TGTGCCAGCAGTTTATATCCCGGGCAGGGGTTAGAGGCTTTCTTT.

This rearrangement joins TRBV7-3 to TRBJ1-1, with 7 positions matching TRBD1. V dropped 1 base and J dropped 5; count of bases not matched to a gene: 13. The CDR3 runs 17 residues. The germline CDR1 and CDR2 sequences are SGHTA and FQGTGA. For the CDR3, the DNA is TGTGCCAGCAGCTTAATCTCATACACAGGGGCGAGGACTGAAGCTTTCTTT. It is translated as CASSLISYTGARTEAFF.

This chain uses TRBV7-2 with TRBJ2-2; D uncertain. The CDR3 runs to 12 residues. Germline V gene lookup returns CDR1 SGHTA and CDR2 FQGNSA. V shed 2 bases and J shed 5 bases, with 3 bases lying between them. CDR3 in amino acids: CASSLSTGELFF. In DNA, the CDR3 is TGTGCCAGCAGCTTATCAACCGGGGAGCTGTTTTTT. Complete variable domain (other parts from reference TRBV7-2 and TRBJ2-2): GAGVSQSPSNKVTEKGKDVELRCDPISGHTALYWYRQSLGQGLEFLIYFQGNSAPDKSGLPSDRFSAERTGGSVSTLTIQRTQQEDSAVYLCASSLSTGELFFGEGSRLTVL.

This clone came up a few times. The chain joins TRBV13 to TRBJ1-2; unclear D gene. Germline assignment: CDR1 PRHDT and CDR2 FYEKMQ (reference sequence). This CDR3 has 15 amino acids. V was pared by 4 bases and J by 4 bases, with 16 bases between. The CDR3 is CASSSQGRTIYGYTF. The CDR3 DNA sequence: TGTGCCAGCAGCTCCCAAGGCCGAACTATCTATGGCTACACCTTC.

The chain carries TRBV5-1 and TRBJ1-1; TRBD1 matches at 7 bases. With 0 bases clipped from V and 5 bases from J, the junction kept 1 base outside the gene matches. The CDR3 extends over 13 amino acids. CDR1 is SGHRS and CDR2 is YFSETQ in the germline V gene. CDR3 sequence (DNA): TGCGCCAGCAGCTTGGGCAGGGGGACTGAAGCTTTCTTT. Its protein is CASSLGRGTEAFF.

The V gene is TRBV4-3, the J gene TRBJ1-1; a possible D gene is TRBD1 (6 bases). The CDR3 runs to 17 residues. CDR1 is LGHNA, CDR2 YSLEER, per germline. V was cut by 0 bases and J by 1 base, with 15 bases left in between. CDR3 DNA sequence: TGCGCCAGCAGCCAAGATTTTCCGCCACAGGGGAACACTGAAGCTTTCTTT. As protein: CASSQDFPPQGNTEAFF.

This chain joins TRBV23-1 and TRBJ2-2; TRBD1 aligns across 8 bases. TRBV23-1 is an ORF for which the function is uncertain. CDR3 size: 15 residues. J gave up 4 bases and V 8 bases, and 9 bases lay outside the gene matches. The CDR3 here is CASPWTGSLTGELFF. CDR3 DNA: TGCGCCAGCCCCTGGACAGGGAGTCTCACCGGGGAGCTGTTTTTT.

The V call is TRBV18, the J call TRBJ2-3; D is unresolved. Germline V CDR1 and CDR2: KGHSH, LQKENI. With 2 bases removed from V and 2 bases from J, the gap between germline ends came to 8 bases. The CDR3 runs 14 residues. This chain's CDR3 is CASSPVSITDTQYF. The CDR3 DNA follows: TGTGCCAGCTCACCAGTTTCTATCACAGATACGCAGTATTTT.

This rearrangement joins TRBV12-3 or TRBV12-4 to TRBJ1-1; unclear D gene. The CDR3 is made up of 13 amino acids. V lost 3 bases, J lost 2 bases, and 7 bases lay in between. The CDR3 DNA follows: TGTGCCAGCAGTTTTTACTTTAACACTGAAGCTTTCTTT. Residues: CASSFYFNTEAFF.

This clone appeared a single time. The J gene is TRBJ1-5, the V gene TRBV6-5; D gene unclear. This CDR3 spans 15 amino acids. CDR1 is MNHEY and CDR2 is SVGAGI in the germline V gene. With 6 bases removed from V and 1 base from J, the gap between germline ends came to 13 bases. CDR3 DNA sequence: TGTGCCAGCAGGAGGACTACAGCCAGCAATCAGCCCCAGCATTTT. Translating it yields CASRRTTASNQPQHF.

The V gene is TRBV9, the J gene TRBJ2-7; the D is unclear. This CDR3 spans 14 amino acids. Germline V gives CDR1 SGDLS, CDR2 YYNGEE. Trimming shortened V by 0 bases and J by 4 bases, and 11 bases separated the two germline ends. CDR3 bases: TGTGCCAGCAGCGTAGCTACGAACGCATACGAGCAGTACTTC. This translates into CASSVATNAYEQYF.

The chain has TRBV7-2 and TRBJ2-1, with a tentative D call TRBD2 (7 bases). CDR1 is SGHTA, CDR2 FQGNSA, per germline. V lost 7 bases and J 8 bases, leaving 15 bases between the germline ends. This CDR3 is built from 13 residues. The CDR3 region has the DNA TGTGCCAGCATGGGGGGCGGGGGCTATGAGCAGTTCTTC. Amino acid sequence: CASMGGGGYEQFF.

This sequence joins TRBV19 and TRBJ1-1; D is uncertain. The germline V gene encodes CDR1 LNHDA and CDR2 SQIVND (reference sequence). The CDR3 is made up of 13 amino acids. Trimming took off 5 bases at V and 4 bases at J, with 11 bases between the two ends. CDR3: CASSPTQSTEAFF. The CDR3 DNA is TGTGCCAGTAGTCCCACACAGAGCACTGAAGCTTTCTTT.

V is TRBV3-1 (or the pseudogene TRBV3-2) and J is TRBJ1-1; D remains unclear. CDR3 size: 17 residues. From germline, CDR1 is LGHDT and CDR2 YNNKEL (reference sequence). With 0 bases removed from V and 1 base from J, the gap between germline ends came to 15 bases. The CDR3 nucleotides are TGTGCCAGCAGCCAAGATAGTGGCGGCGCGGCGAACACTGAAGCTTTCTTT. Translated, it gives CASSQDSGGAANTEAFF.